Following are 31 T cell receptor beta chains from one sample sequenced in a study of blood T cell repertoires in COVID-19. This table comes from immunoSEQ multiplex PCR, and its TCRdb copy is limited to in-frame clones, with some not included. The sample yields just under 300,000 clones, around 87% seen once. The sequenced material came from peripheral blood. All receptors derive from a man between 65 and 85 years old with acute or convalescent COVID-19.

The J gene is TRBJ1-2, the V gene TRBV15; tentative D call: TRBD1 (5 bases). Germline-derived CDR1 and CDR2 are LNHNV and YYDKDF (reference sequence). The CDR3 is 15 residues long. Trimming took off 0 bases at V and 4 bases at J, with 12 bases between the two ends. The CDR3 coding sequence is TGTGCCACCAGCAGAGAGTTTCAGGGCCCCTATGGCTACACCTTC. Translating it yields CATSREFQGPYGYTF.

The chain is built from TRBV18 and TRBJ2-3; D ambiguous. CDR3 length: 14 residues. Trimming took off 0 bases at V and 4 bases at J, with 8 bases between the two ends. Germline CDR1 reads KGHSH; CDR2 reads LQKENI. The CDR3 reads CASSPPAGSDTQYF. CDR3 sequence (DNA): TGTGCCAGCTCACCACCGGCAGGTTCAGATACGCAGTATTTT.

This clone appeared a single time. This sequence joins TRBV7-2 and TRBJ1-6, with a weak D call TRBD1 (6 bases). There are 16 residues in the CDR3. CDR1 and CDR2 from the germline V gene are SGHTA and FQGNSA. Trimming stripped 1 base from V and 13 bases from J, with 20 bases between. The CDR3 DNA is TGTGCCAGCAGCTTAGTTCTTGACAGGTCGGTTTCCCCCCTCCACTTT. Its translation is CASSLVLDRSVSPLHF.

The J gene is TRBJ2-1, the V gene TRBV7-8; 9 nucleotides match TRBD2. V lost 1 base to trimming and J lost 4 bases; unmatched junction nucleotides: 5. CDR3 length: 16 amino acids. Germline CDR1 and CDR2: SGHVS and FQNEAQ. Here the CDR3 reads CASSLEAGGRYNEQFF. Here the CDR3 DNA reads TGTGCCAGCAGCTTAGAAGCGGGGGGACGATACAATGAGCAGTTCTTC.

The V gene is TRBV29-1, the J gene TRBJ2-3; D ambiguous. Trimming shortened V by 7 bases and J by 1 base, and 15 bases separated the two germline ends. The CDR3 runs 14 residues. Germline CDR1 is SQVTM and CDR2 is ANQGSEA. CDR3 DNA: TGCAGCGCGAAGCCCCTAGTCGGCACAGATACGCAGTATTTT. Encoded protein: CSAKPLVGTDTQYF.

CDR3 nucleotide sequence: TGTGCCAGCAGCTTGATAGATAATTCACCCCTCCACTTT. It specifies CASSLIDNSPLHF. The rearrangement uses TRBV14 and TRBJ1-6; D remains unclear. This CDR3 is 13 amino acids long. Per the germline V gene, CDR1 is SGHDN and CDR2 is FVKESK. V was trimmed by 5 bases and J by 5 bases, leaving 7 bases between them.

The V and J genes are TRBV6-5 and TRBJ1-5; unclear D gene. Trimming shortened V by 2 bases and J by 6 bases, and 14 bases separated the two germline ends. The CDR3 extends over 15 amino acids. Germline CDR1 and CDR2: MNHEY and SVGAGI. This chain's CDR3 is CASSYGRGVGQPQHF. CDR3 nucleotides: TGTGCCAGCAGTTACGGGCGGGGAGTCGGTCAGCCCCAGCATTTT.

The V and J genes are TRBV5-1 and TRBJ2-5; D unclear. V gave up 6 bases and J gave up 0 bases, with 12 bases separating them. Germline values: CDR1 SGHRS, CDR2 YFSETQ. This CDR3 region has 14 residues. The DNA of the CDR3 is TGCGCCAGCACACCCCCCAGCGACCAAGAGACCCAGTACTTC. Amino acids: CASTPPSDQETQYF.

V and J are TRBV5-1 and TRBJ1-6, with 7 bases lining up with TRBD1. The ends lost 3 bases at V and 5 bases at J; junction bases unmatched: 5. CDR3 length: 15 residues. CDR1 is SGHRS, CDR2 YFSETQ, per germline. The DNA for the CDR3 is TGCGCCAGCAGCTCCGGGACAGCTGATAATTCACCCCTCCACTTT. Encoded protein: CASSSGTADNSPLHF.

This clone was observed a few times. The DNA of the CDR3 is TGCGCCAGCGGGACAGGGGGCAAAGCTTTCTTT. Translation: CASGTGGKAFF. The V call is TRBV10-1, the J call TRBJ1-1; 12 nucleotides agree with TRBD1. CDR1 is WNHNN, CDR2 SYGVQD, per germline (reference sequence). V lost 8 bases, J lost 9 bases, and 1 base stayed unmatched. This CDR3 spans 11 amino acids.

The rearrangement joins TRBV7-2 to TRBJ2-1; D perhaps matches TRBD2 (7 bases). V lost 0 bases and J 6 bases, leaving 15 bases between the germline ends. Germline-derived CDR1 and CDR2 are SGHTA and FQGNSA. The CDR3 is 16 amino acids. The CDR3 DNA follows: TGTGCCAGCAGCTTAGCGCGCGGGGGCGTCGGCAATGAGCAGTTCTTC. Its translation: CASSLARGGVGNEQFF.

In this sample, this clone turned up once. The chain links TRBV28 to TRBJ2-3; 8 nucleotides align to TRBD2. V was pared by 7 bases and J by 0 bases, with 3 bases of the junction left unmatched. This CDR3 has 14 amino acids. CDR1 MDHEN and CDR2 SYDVKM come from the germline V gene. As DNA, the CDR3 is TGTGCCAGCACCCCTAGCGGGAGCACAGATACGCAGTATTTT. Protein: CASTPSGSTDTQYF.

This chain uses TRBV4-2 with TRBJ1-5, with a weak D call TRBD1 (6 bases). CDR3 size: 17 residues. From germline, CDR1 is LGHNA and CDR2 YNFKEQ. Trimming left V 2 bases short and J 0 bases short, with 14 bases between. The CDR3 DNA follows: TGTGCCAGCAGCCAAAGATTTACAGGGTATAGCAATCAGCCCCAGCATTTT. Its protein product is CASSQRFTGYSNQPQHF.

This rearrangement joins TRBV19 to TRBJ2-1, with 12 bases lining up with TRBD2. Germline V lookup: CDR1 LNHDA, CDR2 SQIVND (reference sequence). This CDR3 region has 16 residues. With V trimmed by 6 bases and J by 1 base, 4 bases remained unmatched. Here the CDR3 reads CASSLTSGGSYNEQFF. The CDR3 nucleotides are TGTGCCAGTAGCCTTACTAGCGGGGGGTCCTACAATGAGCAGTTCTTC.

The chain is built from TRBV5-1 and TRBJ2-7; TRBD2 might be the D (6 bases). Germline CDR1 SGHRS, CDR2 YFSETQ. Trimming pared 3 bases from V and 2 bases from J, leaving 15 bases between. CDR3 size: 15 residues. CDR3: CASSSGGVSPYEQYF. CDR3 sequence (DNA): TGCGCCAGCAGCTCCGGAGGGGTGTCCCCCTACGAGCAGTACTTC.

The chain carries TRBV18 and TRBJ1-6; 8 positions match TRBD1. CDR1 is KGHSH and CDR2 is LQKENI in the germline V gene. The V and J ends lost 1 base and 6 bases, in that order; junction bases with no gene match: 23. The CDR3 runs to 22 residues. The CDR3 region has the DNA TGTGCCAGCTCACCACAGGCTTCCGCATATAGACAGGGGAATGATCCTAATTCACCCCTCCACTTT. Residues: CASSPQASAYRQGNDPNSPLHF.

This chain connects TRBV2 to TRBJ2-2, with 7 bases that match TRBD2. Germline CDR1 and CDR2: SNHLY and FYNNEI. This CDR3 has 15 residues. J gave up 6 bases and V 1 base, and 5 bases lay outside the gene matches. CDR3 loop: CASSEGGRGSGELFF. CDR3 coding DNA: TGTGCCAGCAGTGAAGGTGGGAGGGGCTCCGGGGAGCTGTTTTTT.

The chain links TRBV3-1 (or the pseudogene TRBV3-2) to TRBJ2-7; D not certain. Between the trimmed V and J ends, which lost 1 base and 6 bases, there was a span of 7 bases. Germline V gives CDR1 LGHDT, CDR2 YNNKEL (reference sequence). CDR3 length: 12 amino acids. The CDR3, as DNA: TGTGCCAGCAGCCAAGCATTCGGCGAGCAGTACTTC. It yields the protein CASSQAFGEQYF.

The chain joins TRBV7-8 to TRBJ1-3; 7 bases map to TRBD1. CDR3 length equals 14 residues. CDR1 and CDR2 from the germline V gene are SGHVS and FQNEAQ. Germline trimming cut 5 bases from V and 4 bases from J; bases unmatched to any gene: 5. CDR3 bases: TGTGCCAGCAGCCGAACAGGGGTCGGAAACACCATATATTTT. It codes for CASSRTGVGNTIYF.

The chain combines TRBV14 with TRBJ2-2; D possibly corresponds to TRBD1 (5 bases). Germline-derived CDR1 and CDR2 are SGHDN and FVKESK. The CDR3 has 16 amino acids. V gave up 4 bases and J gave up 3 bases, with 15 bases separating them. The CDR3: CASSPLGQRDTGELFF. CDR3 sequence (DNA): TGTGCCAGCAGCCCACTGGGGCAGCGTGACACCGGGGAGCTGTTTTTT.

On this clone itself: Other nucleotide sequences in the sample specify the same CDR3. The chain has TRBV2 and TRBJ2-5; TRBD1 agrees at 7 bases. V was pared by 3 bases and J by 1 base, with 2 bases of the junction left unmatched. The length of the CDR3 is 14 residues. Germline CDR1 is SNHLY and CDR2 is FYNNEI. CDR3 amino acids: CASSDRTGQETQYF. The CDR3 region has the DNA TGTGCCAGCAGTGATCGGACAGGCCAAGAGACCCAGTACTTC.

This sequence joins TRBV6-6 and TRBJ2-6, with D possibly being TRBD2 (6 bases). This CDR3 region has 16 residues. Germline V gives CDR1 MNHNY, CDR2 SVGAGI (reference sequence). Trimming pared 0 bases from V and 1 base from J, leaving 7 bases between. The CDR3 loop is CASSYSAGSGANVLTF. CDR3 DNA sequence: TGTGCCAGCAGTTACTCGGCGGGGTCTGGGGCCAACGTCCTGACTTTC.

This rearrangement joins TRBV5-1 to TRBJ1-2; TRBD1 matches at 8 bases. V lost 2 bases, J lost 8 bases, and 8 bases stayed unmatched. CDR3 length: 14 residues. The germline gives CDR1 SGHRS, CDR2 YFSETQ. CDR3 protein: CASSLGQGPEGYTF. The DNA of the CDR3 is TGCGCCAGCAGCTTAGGACAGGGCCCCGAGGGCTACACCTTC. Together with reference TRBV5-1 and TRBJ1-2, the CDR3 gives the full variable domain: KAGVTQTPRYLIKTRGQQVTLSCSPISGHRSVSWYQQTPGQGLQFLFEYFSETQRNKGNFPGRFSGRQFSNSRSEMNVSTLELGDSALYLCASSLGQGPEGYTFGSGTRLTVV.

Regarding this clone: Germline is not matched at one junction end, which may reflect a read error. The CDR3, as DNA: TGTGCCAGCAGCCAAACCACCAGGGGCGGGAGGGACTTC. Protein: CASSQTTRGGRDF. The V call is TRBV3-1 (or the pseudogene TRBV3-2), the J call TRBJ2-5, with 9 nucleotides matching TRBD2. The CDR3 sequence is 13 residues long. Germline loops: CDR1 LGHDT, CDR2 YNNKEL (reference sequence).

V usage is TRBV28 and J usage is TRBJ1-2, with D tentatively TRBD1 (5 bases). The CDR3 is 14 residues long. V lost 1 base, J lost 3 bases, and 9 bases lay in between. Germline lookup yields CDR1 MDHEN and CDR2 SYDVKM. CDR3 protein: CASSLFAGHYGYTF. CDR3 DNA: TGTGCCAGCAGTTTATTCGCGGGACACTATGGCTACACCTTC.

This clone has a single count. This sequence joins TRBV5-1 and TRBJ2-2, with a possible D match to TRBD1 (5 bases). This CDR3 is 14 amino acids long. Trimming removed 4 bases at V and 7 bases at J, with 14 bases between. Per the germline V gene, CDR1 is SGHRS and CDR2 is YFSETQ. The CDR3 nucleotides are TGCGCCAGCAGCAATCAGGGTTCTGGCGGGGAGCTGTTTTTT. Translated, it gives CASSNQGSGGELFF.

J is TRBJ2-2 and V is TRBV27; 8 nucleotides match TRBD1. Looked up from germline, CDR1 is MNHEY and CDR2 is SMNVEV (reference sequence). J lost 7 bases, V lost 2 bases, and 18 bases had no gene match. The CDR3 is made up of 19 amino acids. CDR3 in DNA: TGTGCCAGCAGTTTAGCTTCTCGGGCAGGCAGGGGGCGAGGCGGGGAGCTGTTTTTT. As protein: CASSLASRAGRGRGGELFF.

The chain's CDR3 is CASSWTGPGAGELFF. For the CDR3, the DNA is TGTGCCAGCAGCTGGACAGGACCTGGGGCCGGGGAGCTGTTTTTT. The V and J genes are TRBV11-3 and TRBJ2-2; TRBD1 aligns across 7 bases. The CDR3 has 15 residues. Germline assignment: CDR1 SGHNT and CDR2 YENEEA. The ends lost 4 bases at V and 6 bases at J; junction bases unmatched: 8.

The chain carries TRBV6-2 or TRBV6-3 and TRBJ2-2; 8 nucleotides line up with TRBD1. CDR3 length: 15 residues. From germline, CDR1 is MNHEY and CDR2 SVGEGT. The V segment lost 5 bases and the J segment 4 bases; nucleotides outside the gene matches: 6. The CDR3 DNA reads as TGTGCCAGCAGTGACAGGGGCAGCGGCACCGGGGAGCTGTTTTTT. Translating gives CASSDRGSGTGELFF.

V is TRBV9 and J is TRBJ2-2, with D uncertain. The V gene's germline CDR1 is SGDLS and CDR2 YYNGEE. V lost 2 bases and J 2 bases, leaving 7 bases between the germline ends. This CDR3 has 14 amino acids. CDR3 sequence: CASSVELNTGELFF. DNA of the CDR3: TGTGCCAGCAGCGTTGAACTAAACACCGGGGAGCTGTTTTTT. The full variable domain, with the rest looked up from reference TRBV9 and TRBJ2-2, is DSGVTQTPKHLITATGQRVTLRCSPRSGDLSVYWYQQSLDQGLQFLIQYYNGEERAKGNILERFSAQQFPDLHSELNLSSLELGDSALYFCASSVELNTGELFFGEGSRLTVL.

This clone was seen just once. The genes are TRBV3-1 (or the pseudogene TRBV3-2) and TRBJ1-6, with no clear D. Germline CDR1 reads LGHDT; CDR2 reads YNNKEL (reference sequence). V was trimmed by 4 bases and J by 5 bases, leaving 9 bases between them. This CDR3 region has 14 residues. CDR3 residues: CASSPRLNNSPLHF. The CDR3 DNA reads as TGTGCCAGCAGCCCCCGGTTGAATAATTCACCCCTCCACTTT.